This is a list of T cell receptor beta chains from one sample in a study of cytomegalovirus exposure and HLA in healthy donors. Generated by immunoSEQ multiplex PCR, the TCRdb table keeps only in-frame clones and is missing some. The table has 110,000 or so clones, approximately 83% seen once. Sequencing was performed on PBMCs. The source is a woman younger than 35 in good health and CMV-seronegative. The conserved cysteine and the conserved F or W are not part of the CDR3 here.

CDR3 protein: ASRTTNRELF
CDR3 length: 10
V gene: TRBV2

CDR3 protein: ASSLRWGEETQY
CDR3 length: 12
V gene: TRBV7-2

CDR3 protein: ASSLEGAFAF
CDR3 length: 10
V gene: TRBV5-1

CDR3 protein: ASSPGQEDQPQH
CDR3 length: 12
V gene: TRBV18

CDR3 protein: ASSLDLVGASTDTQY
CDR3 length: 15
V gene: TRBV11-2

CDR3 protein: ASSLWVGGGQETQY
CDR3 length: 14
V gene: TRBV28

CDR3 protein: ASSSVAWRGPGTYNEQF
CDR3 length: 17
V gene: TRBV18

CDR3 protein: ASSARTGREAEAF
CDR3 length: 13
V gene: TRBV28

CDR3 protein: ASSRASGPYEQY
CDR3 length: 12
V gene: TRBV19

CDR3 protein: ASSSTGQDNYEQY
CDR3 length: 13
V gene: TRBV5-1

CDR3 protein: ASSVEVSEQF
CDR3 length: 10
V gene: TRBV9

CDR3 protein: ASSPMELNTEAF
CDR3 length: 12
V gene: TRBV28

CDR3 protein: ASTLSPTGGETQY
CDR3 length: 13
V gene: TRBV5-6

CDR3 protein: ASSQDRSRRYNEQF
CDR3 length: 14
V gene: TRBV4-3

CDR3 protein: SADLTGNAGELF
CDR3 length: 12
V gene: TRBV29-1

CDR3 protein: ASSYAAGGNQPQH
CDR3 length: 13
V gene: TRBV6-6

CDR3 protein: SVEDLTVGEKLF
CDR3 length: 12
V gene: TRBV29-1

CDR3 protein: ASSIRGFQETQY
CDR3 length: 12
V gene: TRBV19

CDR3 protein: ASSLQGRGQETQY
CDR3 length: 13
V gene: TRBV18

CDR3 protein: ASRGQFDQPQH
CDR3 length: 11
V gene: TRBV28

CDR3 protein: ASSSYGTGVEETQY
CDR3 length: 14
V gene: TRBV5-6

CDR3 protein: ASSLAGTDTEAF
CDR3 length: 12
V gene: TRBV28

CDR3 protein: ASSRGGGEKLF
CDR3 length: 11
V gene: TRBV4-1

CDR3 protein: ASSWTPMNTEAF
CDR3 length: 12
V gene: TRBV5-1

CDR3 protein: ASSYALEQY
CDR3 length: 9
V gene: TRBV6-6

CDR3 protein: ASSSPKRLAGPSYEQY
CDR3 length: 16
V gene: TRBV28

CDR3 protein: ASSPSGNYEQY
CDR3 length: 11
V gene: TRBV18

CDR3 protein: ASSAAETEAF
CDR3 length: 10
V gene: TRBV18

CDR3 protein: ASSEGQGYVDTQY
CDR3 length: 13
V gene: TRBV7-6

CDR3 protein: ASSPQGTGTGAF
CDR3 length: 12
V gene: TRBV7-9

CDR3 protein: ASTPRRGDETQY
CDR3 length: 12
V gene: TRBV5-1

CDR3 protein: ASSLVRGGTRNSPLH
CDR3 length: 15
V gene: TRBV5-8

CDR3 protein: ASSQVGHSRGEKLF
CDR3 length: 14
V gene: TRBV4-1

CDR3 protein: ASSLGANTGELF
CDR3 length: 12
V gene: TRBV7-8

CDR3 protein: ASSEGGRLEAF
CDR3 length: 11
V gene: TRBV10-2

CDR3 protein: ASRDRASRLYEQY
CDR3 length: 13
V gene: TRBV2

CDR3 protein: SVVGGRPSTDTQY
CDR3 length: 13
V gene: TRBV29-1

CDR3 protein: ASSNIQDNERYGYT
CDR3 length: 14
V gene: TRBV11-2

CDR3 protein: SVVLLLNTEAF
CDR3 length: 11
V gene: TRBV29-1

CDR3 protein: ASSEKLAKNIQY
CDR3 length: 12
V gene: TRBV2

CDR3 protein: ASSRGGNYGYT
CDR3 length: 11
V gene: TRBV19

CDR3 protein: ASSWTSGRSYNEQF
CDR3 length: 14
V gene: TRBV6-5

CDR3 protein: ASSDSTSGGANEQF
CDR3 length: 14
V gene: TRBV6-4

CDR3 protein: ASSLTTPNTQY
CDR3 length: 11
V gene: TRBV27

CDR3 protein: ASSLGGLSTDTQY
CDR3 length: 13
V gene: TRBV5-6

CDR3 protein: ASRVGQGYGYT
CDR3 length: 11
V gene: TRBV2

CDR3 protein: ASVGLAGEQF
CDR3 length: 10
V gene: TRBV19

CDR3 protein: ASSFLAGALDEQF
CDR3 length: 13
V gene: TRBV7-9

CDR3 protein: ASSYRGKNNQETQY
CDR3 length: 14
V gene: TRBV6-5

CDR3 protein: ASSPRGSQSTGELF
CDR3 length: 14
V gene: TRBV18

CDR3 protein: ASRKLGGVSYEQY
CDR3 length: 13
V gene: TRBV10-1

CDR3 protein: ASRTGSTDTQY
CDR3 length: 11
V gene: TRBV6-6

CDR3 protein: ASTTGGAAPYYGYT
CDR3 length: 14
V gene: TRBV19

CDR3 protein: ASSSLSVSSYNEQF
CDR3 length: 14
V gene: TRBV5-4

CDR3 protein: ASSLWSTGMNTEAF
CDR3 length: 14
V gene: TRBV27

CDR3 protein: ASSLIEGTEAF
CDR3 length: 11
V gene: TRBV5-1

CDR3 protein: ASSHRDTTYNEQF
CDR3 length: 13
V gene: TRBV27